Described below is a single T cell receptor (beta chain) sequence and its context. This entry belongs to a study of control samples from healthy donors and cancer patients. The CDR3 loop spans 16 amino acids. V shed 5 bases and J 8 bases; nucleotides not matched to a gene: 14. CDR1 and CDR2 (germline): SGHTA, FQGNSA. Repertoires were generated with immunoSEQ multiplex PCR, while TCRdb's copy carries only in-frame clones and drops some. The repertoire has about 130,000 clones, about 90% of them found once; the top ten carry 1.5% to 2%. This sequence joins TRBV7-2 and TRBJ2-1; 8 nucleotides line up with TRBD2. Sequences were obtained from blood. This receptor was taken from a man between 18 and 29 years old in good health. The CDR3 bases are TGTGCCAGCAGCCTTGGGGCGGGAGGAAGTAGCGATGAGCAGTTCTTC. Residues: CASSLGAGGSSDEQFF.